A selection of T cell receptor beta chains follows, all from one sample in a study of T cells after yellow fever vaccination. In TCRdb, the 5' RACE reads were re-called with MiXCR into one record per CDR3 protein. The sample lists some 560,000 distinct CDR3 sequences; about 19% were seen once. The sample in question was PBMCs, obtained 15 days after the yellow fever booster vaccination. These receptors were taken from a man aged 25-45 years who received the YFV17D yellow fever vaccine. Both conserved end residues are trimmed from each CDR3.

V: TRBV20-1; CDR3: SARGLAGHTDTQY
V: TRBV5-1; CDR3: ASSLSSTTDTQY
V: TRBV11-2; CDR3: ASSGPGTVNTEAF
V: TRBV15; CDR3: ATSGIHTGELF
V: TRBV29-1; CDR3: SVEVGGNFNEQF
V: TRBV7-2; CDR3: ASSSPSGSSETQY
V: TRBV7-2; CDR3: ASGLGLTGELF
V: TRBV7-2; CDR3: ASSPGSGNLHEQY
V: TRBV20-1; CDR3: SARGTSYEQY
V: TRBV5-1; CDR3: ASSLGTGYHEKLF
V: TRBV7-3; CDR3: ASSLAGDSRELF
V: TRBV9; CDR3: ASSVPDSTDTQY
V: TRBV3-1; CDR3: ASSQPSGHQETQY
V: TRBV10-2; CDR3: ASSEGSHRNEQF
V: TRBV20-1; CDR3: SGTPVYEQY